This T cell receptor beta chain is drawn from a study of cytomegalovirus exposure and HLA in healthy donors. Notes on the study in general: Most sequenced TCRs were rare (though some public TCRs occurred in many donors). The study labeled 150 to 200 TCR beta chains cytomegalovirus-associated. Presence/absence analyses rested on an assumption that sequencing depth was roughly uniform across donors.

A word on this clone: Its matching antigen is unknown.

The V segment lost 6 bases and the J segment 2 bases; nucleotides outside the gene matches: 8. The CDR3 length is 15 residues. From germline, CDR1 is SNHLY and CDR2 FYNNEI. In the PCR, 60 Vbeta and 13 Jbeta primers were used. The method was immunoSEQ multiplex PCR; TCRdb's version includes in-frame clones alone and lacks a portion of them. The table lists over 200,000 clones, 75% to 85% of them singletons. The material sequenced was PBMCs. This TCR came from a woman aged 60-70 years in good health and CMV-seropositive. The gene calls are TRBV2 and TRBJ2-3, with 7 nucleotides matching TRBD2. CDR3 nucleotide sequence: TGTGCCAGCAGCCGAACGGGGGGAATCACAGATACGCAGTATTTT. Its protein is CASSRTGGITDTQYF.